This passage covers 19 T cell receptor beta chains from one sample sequenced in a study of response to subunit inactivated influenza vaccine. TCRdb processed the RT-PCR reads anew with MiXCR; each CDR3 protein has one entry. The sample has 860,000 or so distinct CDR3 sequences; 21% are singletons. The sample in question was PBMCs from blood, obtained around 5 days after vaccination. The receptors stem from a man aged 50 or older who received an inactivated influenza vaccine.

The chain joins TRBV5-1 to TRBJ2-2, with D tentatively TRBD1 (5 bases). V gave up 4 bases and J gave up 4 bases, with 17 bases separating them. The V gene's germline CDR1 is SGHRS and CDR2 YFSETQ. The length of the CDR3 is 16 residues. DNA of the CDR3: TGCGCCAGCAGCCTTTCAGGGTGGGCCGGCACCGGGGAGCTGTTTTTT. This translates into CASSLSGWAGTGELFF.

This clonotype was detected many times. The rearrangement uses TRBV21-1 and TRBJ1-1; the table gives TRBD1 as D, unverified against the DNA. TRBV21-1 is classified as a pseudogene. The CDR3 has 15 amino acids. CDR3 protein: CASSKGRGLGTEAFF. The CDR3 DNA sequence: TGTGCCAGCAGCAAGGGACGGGGGCTGGGGACTGAAGCTTTCTTT.

The chain is built from TRBV29-1 and TRBJ2-5, with D perhaps TRBD1 (5 bases). Germline-derived CDR1 and CDR2 are SQVTM and ANQGSEA. This CDR3 has 15 amino acids. V was clipped by 0 bases and J by 0 bases, with 11 bases between them. CDR3: CSVEDPDIYQETQYF. Here the CDR3 DNA reads TGCAGCGTTGAAGATCCGGACATTTACCAAGAGACCCAGTACTTC.

This clonotype was picked up a small number of times. The rearrangement joins TRBV27 to TRBJ2-1; TRBD2 matches 7 bases. The V and J ends lost 6 bases and 7 bases, in that order; junction bases with no gene match: 3. Germline CDR1 and CDR2: MNHEY and SMNVEV (reference sequence). The CDR3 runs to 12 residues. For the CDR3, the DNA is TGTGCCAGCAGCGGGGGGTTTAATGAGCAGTTCTTC. Amino acid sequence: CASSGGFNEQFF.

The rearrangement uses TRBV28 and TRBJ2-7; 7 positions agree with TRBD2. V trimming: 3 bases; J trimming: 7 bases; junction bases outside the gene matches: 15. The CDR3 runs 16 residues. CDR1 is MDHEN and CDR2 is SYDVKM in the germline V gene. CDR3 protein: CASSLGGGGGSEEQYF. The CDR3 bases are TGTGCCAGCAGTTTGGGGGGGGGAGGAGGGTCGGAAGAGCAGTACTTC. The full variable domain, with the rest looked up from reference TRBV28 and TRBJ2-7, is DVKVTQSSRYLVKRTGEKVFLECVQDMDHENMFWYRQDPGLGLRLIYFSYDVKMKEKGDIPEGYSVSREKKERFSLILESASTNQTSMYLCASSLGGGGGSEEQYFGPGTRLTVT.

The chain's CDR3 is CASSPSTGGTYEQYF. The DNA of the CDR3 is TGTGCCAGCTCACCATCGACAGGGGGCACATACGAGCAGTACTTC. The chain couples TRBV18 to TRBJ2-7, with 10 positions matching TRBD1. The V and J ends lost 2 bases and 4 bases, in that order; junction bases with no gene match: 5. The V gene's germline CDR1 is KGHSH and CDR2 LQKENI. The CDR3 is 15 amino acids.

This clonotype was counted a few times. The V gene is TRBV6-5, the J gene TRBJ2-1; no firm D call. Germline V gene sequence: CDR1 MNHEY, CDR2 SVGAGI. CDR3 length: 14 amino acids. Trimming removed 1 base from V and 2 bases from J, with 6 bases in between. CDR3: CASSYFPTYNEQFF. The CDR3 nucleotides are TGTGCCAGCAGTTACTTCCCTACCTACAATGAGCAGTTCTTC.

This clonotype was recorded a few times. The gene calls are TRBV28 and TRBJ1-1; D not certain. This CDR3 has 13 residues. From germline, CDR1 is MDHEN and CDR2 SYDVKM. V was clipped by 3 bases and J by 4 bases, with 9 bases between them. CDR3: CASSFAAGTEAFF. The CDR3, as DNA: TGTGCCAGCAGTTTTGCGGCGGGCACTGAAGCTTTCTTT.

This clonotype was detected a few times. The chain links TRBV6-1 to TRBJ2-5; D remains ambiguous. The germline V gene has CDR1 MNHNS and CDR2 SASEGT. V shed 1 base and J shed 1 base, with 7 bases lying between them. This CDR3 is built from 14 residues. CDR3 nucleotide sequence: TGTGCCAGCAGTGAAGTTTGGTCCCAAGAGACCCAGTACTTC. As protein: CASSEVWSQETQYF.

This sequence joins TRBV20-1 and TRBJ1-1; no clear D gene. Germline assignment: CDR1 DFQATT and CDR2 SNEGSKA (reference sequence). V was cut by 5 bases and J by 0 bases, with 7 bases left in between. The CDR3 covers 12 residues. The CDR3 protein is CSALRVNTEAFF. The CDR3 DNA sequence: TGCAGTGCTTTAAGGGTGAACACTGAAGCTTTCTTT.

This clonotype has only a few counts. The gene calls are TRBV29-1 and TRBJ2-5; TRBD2 aligns across 8 bases. V lost 7 bases, J lost 5 bases, and 6 bases stayed unmatched. The CDR3 spans 12 residues. The germline V gene has CDR1 SQVTM and CDR2 ANQGSEA. CDR3 nucleotides: TGCAGCGACCGGACTAGCCGCGAGACCCAGTACTTC. Translated: CSDRTSRETQYF.

The chain combines TRBV12-3 or TRBV12-4 with TRBJ1-1, with TRBD1 as a possible D gene (5 bases). V was cut by 6 bases and J by 3 bases, with 8 bases left in between. CDR3 length equals 12 residues. The CDR3 loop is CASRPRDTEAFF. Here the CDR3 DNA reads TGTGCCAGCAGACCCAGGGACACTGAAGCTTTCTTT.

The chain joins TRBV12-3 or TRBV12-4 to TRBJ1-5, with D possibly being TRBD1 (5 bases). V was trimmed by 6 bases and J by 6 bases, leaving 18 bases between them. This CDR3 has 15 amino acids. The CDR3 nucleotides read TGTGCCAGCAGCCGACGAGCGGGGCAGGGTCAGCCCCAGCATTTT. Its protein is CASSRRAGQGQPQHF.

This clonotype showed up many times. The V and J genes are TRBV5-1 and TRBJ1-1, with D hard to call. The CDR3 length is 13 residues. CDR1 is SGHRS, CDR2 YFSETQ, per germline. The V end was cut by 5 bases, the J end by 1 base, with 9 bases between. The CDR3 DNA is TGCGCCAGCAGGGAGGGATCGAACACTGAAGCTTTCTTT. The encoded protein is CASREGSNTEAFF.

This clonotype has just a few counts. The chain couples TRBV25-1 to TRBJ2-5; 9 bases are a match to TRBD1. V lost 1 base to trimming and J lost 11 bases; unmatched junction nucleotides: 5. Germline V CDR1 and CDR2: MGHDK, SYGVNS. The CDR3 is 13 residues long. The CDR3 spells CASSELRGTGQYF. CDR3 sequence (DNA): TGTGCCAGCAGTGAATTAAGAGGGACAGGGCAGTACTTC.

This clonotype was counted a few times. This chain joins TRBV27 and TRBJ1-2; D remains unclear. The CDR3 has 14 residues. V gave up 0 bases and J gave up 4 bases, with 9 bases separating them. Germline assignment: CDR1 MNHEY and CDR2 SMNVEV (reference sequence). CDR3 coding DNA: TGTGCCAGCAGTTTATCCAGTGGAGGCTATGGCTACACCTTC. It specifies CASSLSSGGYGYTF.

This chain's CDR3 is CASSKGLAGGPGTGELFF. The CDR3, as DNA: TGTGCCAGCAGTAAGGGACTAGCGGGAGGACCAGGCACCGGGGAGCTGTTTTTT. V and J are TRBV6-1 and TRBJ2-2, with TRBD2 matching 15 bases. The CDR3 is made up of 18 amino acids. CDR1 MNHNS and CDR2 SASEGT come from the germline V gene. V shed 5 bases, J shed 4 bases, and the junction held 8 bases outside the gene matches.

This rearrangement joins TRBV7-3 to TRBJ2-7; TRBD1 aligns across 7 bases. Germline CDR1 and CDR2: SGHTA and FQGTGA. V dropped 4 bases and J dropped 6; count of bases not matched to a gene: 6. This CDR3 is built from 13 residues. CDR3 loop: CASSSNAGGEQYF. The CDR3, as DNA: TGTGCCAGCAGCTCTAATGCAGGGGGCGAGCAGTACTTC.

The chain is built from TRBV4-3 and TRBJ2-1; D possibly corresponds to TRBD2 (5 bases). The germline V gene has CDR1 LGHNA and CDR2 YSLEER. This CDR3 region has 15 residues. Trimming removed 1 base at V and 2 bases at J, with 9 bases between. In nucleotides, the CDR3 is TGCGCCAGCAGCCAAGGGAGGTTTACCTACAATGAGCAGTTCTTC. Protein product: CASSQGRFTYNEQFF.